Below are 30 T cell receptor beta chains sequenced from a single sample in a study of blood T cell repertoires in COVID-19. Here immunoSEQ multiplex PCR was the method, and the copy in TCRdb shows in-frame clones only, minus some. The sample lists around 140,000 clones, about 86% occurring once. Input material: peripheral blood. The receptors stem from a human donor in a cohort sampled during active COVID-19.

In its sample, this clone was seen a few times. The CDR3 sequence: CASSQASGNSYNEQFF. DNA of the CDR3: TGCGCCAGCAGCCAAGCTAGCGGAAACTCCTACAATGAGCAGTTCTTC. The chain links TRBV4-3 to TRBJ2-1; TRBD2 aligns across 7 bases. Trimming cost V 1 base and J 0 bases; bases outside gene matches: 3. Germline CDR1 and CDR2: LGHNA and YSLEER. This CDR3 spans 16 amino acids.

This clone was seen only a few times. This chain uses TRBV5-4 with TRBJ2-7; D may be TRBD2 (6 bases). V shed 1 base and J shed 2 bases, with 16 bases lying between them. The germline CDR1 and CDR2 sequences are SGHNT and YYREEE (reference sequence). The CDR3 covers 16 residues. CDR3: CASSLSGGSGTYEQYF. The DNA of the CDR3 is TGTGCCAGCAGCTTGTCCGGGGGTTCGGGCACCTACGAGCAGTACTTC.

The chain has TRBV13 and TRBJ2-5; 7 nucleotides match TRBD1. V shed 5 bases and J 2 bases; nucleotides not matched to a gene: 5. The germline V gene encodes CDR1 PRHDT and CDR2 FYEKMQ (reference sequence). The CDR3 extends over 14 amino acids. The chain's CDR3 is CASSPWDRQETQYF. The CDR3, as DNA: TGTGCCAGCAGCCCCTGGGACAGACAAGAGACCCAGTACTTC. Looking up the rest from reference TRBV13 and TRBJ2-5 gives the full variable domain: AAGVIQSPRHLIKEKRETATLKCYPIPRHDTVYWYQQGPGQDPQFLISFYEKMQSDKGSIPDRFSAQQFSDYHSELNMSSLELGDSALYFCASSPWDRQETQYFGPGTRLLVL.

The chain joins TRBV18 to TRBJ1-1; TRBD1 aligns across 9 bases. The CDR3 spans 16 residues. Germline CDR1 is KGHSH and CDR2 is LQKENI. V dropped 6 bases and J dropped 1; count of bases not matched to a gene: 9. As DNA, the CDR3 is TGTGCCAGCTCCCACGAGAGGACAGGGGCGAACACTGAAGCTTTCTTT. Amino acid sequence: CASSHERTGANTEAFF.

The CDR3 nucleotides read TGTGCCAGCAGCCAGGCCCCACGTGCCTCCTACGAGCAGTACTTC. This gives the protein CASSQAPRASYEQYF. This chain joins TRBV3-1 (or the pseudogene TRBV3-2) and TRBJ2-7; D is unclear. The V end was cut by 3 bases, the J end by 0 bases, with 12 bases between. The CDR3 has 15 residues. Germline V gives CDR1 LGHDT, CDR2 YNNKEL (reference sequence).

The chain is built from TRBV7-6 and TRBJ2-3; weak D call: TRBD1 (5 bases). Germline V lookup: CDR1 SGHVS, CDR2 FNYEAQ. This CDR3 spans 15 amino acids. Trimming left V 0 bases short and J 5 bases short, with 12 bases between. The CDR3 reads CASSLAIQGIDTQYF. The CDR3 nucleotides are TGTGCCAGCAGCTTAGCTATCCAGGGAATAGATACGCAGTATTTT. Supplemented by reference TRBV7-6 and TRBJ2-3, the full variable domain reads GAGVSQSPRYKVTKRGQDVALRCDPISGHVSLYWYRQALGQGPEFLTYFNYEAQQDKSGLPNDRFSAERPEGSISTLTIQRTEQRDSAMYRCASSLAIQGIDTQYFGPGTRLTVL.

The rearrangement uses TRBV19 and TRBJ2-5, with 7 bases fitting TRBD1. This CDR3 region has 15 residues. Per germline, CDR1 LNHDA and CDR2 SQIVND (reference sequence). The V gene end was trimmed by 3 bases and the J gene end by 2 bases; junction bases not matched to a gene: 6. The CDR3 protein is CASSIVRGQQETQYF. DNA of the CDR3: TGTGCCAGTAGTATCGTCCGGGGACAGCAAGAGACCCAGTACTTC.

The chain is built from TRBV11-2 and TRBJ2-7; 8 nucleotides line up with TRBD1. The CDR3 is 16 residues long. The V gene end was trimmed by 0 bases and the J gene end by 9 bases; junction bases not matched to a gene: 13. The germline gives CDR1 SGHAT, CDR2 FQNNGV. CDR3 sequence: CASSLDLWDRIVGQYF. CDR3 nucleotides: TGTGCCAGCAGCTTAGATCTTTGGGACAGGATAGTGGGGCAGTACTTC.

V gene TRBV7-2 combines with J gene TRBJ1-1; weak D call: TRBD1 (5 bases). Per germline, CDR1 SGHTA and CDR2 FQGNSA. Trimming removed 2 bases from V and 5 bases from J, with 12 bases in between. CDR3 length: 14 amino acids. The CDR3 DNA follows: TGTGCCAGCAGCTTAAAGGGGCTAGGGACTGAAGCTTTCTTT. This gives the protein CASSLKGLGTEAFF.

The rearrangement uses TRBV10-3 and TRBJ2-5; D perhaps matches TRBD2 (5 bases). This CDR3 is 14 amino acids long. Looked up from germline, CDR1 is ENHRY and CDR2 is SYGVKD. V was cut by 6 bases and J by 4 bases, with 15 bases left in between. The CDR3 spells CAIRNQEVGETQYF. The CDR3, as DNA: TGTGCCATCAGGAACCAGGAGGTAGGAGAGACCCAGTACTTC.

J is TRBJ2-3 and V is TRBV7-3; D might be TRBD2 (6 bases). The CDR3 length is 14 residues. Trimming took off 1 base at V and 2 bases at J, with 7 bases between the two ends. Germline V gives CDR1 SGHTA, CDR2 FQGTGA. The CDR3 region has the DNA TGTGCCAGCAGCTTAATAGCGGTCACAGATACGCAGTATTTT. As protein: CASSLIAVTDTQYF.

Notes on this clone: Other DNA sequences within the sample encode an identical CDR3. This chain links TRBV5-1 with TRBJ1-1; D ambiguous. This CDR3 has 13 amino acids. V was pared by 0 bases and J by 2 bases, with 5 bases between. Germline V CDR1 and CDR2: SGHRS, YFSETQ. CDR3 in DNA: TGCGCCAGCAGCTTGGGGCCTAACACTGAAGCTTTCTTT. Translation gives CASSLGPNTEAFF.

The gene calls are TRBV18 and TRBJ1-2; tentative D call: TRBD1 (6 bases). The length of the CDR3 is 13 residues. Looked up from germline, CDR1 is KGHSH and CDR2 is LQKENI. Trimming pared 4 bases from V and 6 bases from J, leaving 12 bases between. Here the CDR3 reads CASSLGQTDGYTF. CDR3 nucleotide sequence: TGTGCCAGCTCACTTGGACAGACCGATGGCTACACCTTC.

This sequence joins TRBV7-9 and TRBJ1-6; TRBD1 matches 11 bases. The CDR3 extends over 15 amino acids. Germline V gene sequence: CDR1 SEHNR, CDR2 FQNEAQ (reference sequence). With V trimmed by 5 bases and J by 6 bases, 3 bases remained unmatched. CDR3 loop: CASSGQGAGNSPLHF. Here the CDR3 DNA reads TGTGCCAGCAGCGGACAGGGGGCGGGTAATTCACCCCTCCACTTT.

This chain uses TRBV7-2 with TRBJ2-7; D remains unclear. Looked up from germline, CDR1 is SGHTA and CDR2 is FQGNSA. V lost 1 base and J lost 3, with 13 bases in between. The CDR3 is 15 amino acids. CDR3 DNA sequence: TGTGCCAGCAGCTTAGGCCAGCACTACTACTACGAGCAGTACTTC. As protein: CASSLGQHYYYEQYF.

The V and J genes are TRBV5-6 and TRBJ1-2; TRBD1 agrees at 8 bases. The CDR3 has 15 amino acids. V shed 3 bases, J shed 8 bases, and the junction held 12 bases outside the gene matches. Germline assignment: CDR1 SGHDT and CDR2 YYEEEE. CDR3 nucleotide sequence: TGTGCCAGCAGCTCAGGGGGCCCCATAATGGGGGGCTACACCTTC. Translation: CASSSGGPIMGGYTF.

The chain is built from TRBV14 and TRBJ2-1, with 7 bases lining up with TRBD2. Per the germline V gene, CDR1 is SGHDN and CDR2 is FVKESK. V trimming: 3 bases; J trimming: 0 bases; junction bases outside the gene matches: 5. The CDR3 totals 16 residues. The CDR3 loop reads CASSQARTSSYNEQFF. CDR3 coding DNA: TGTGCCAGCAGCCAGGCGCGGACTAGCTCCTACAATGAGCAGTTCTTC.

The chain is built from TRBV28 and TRBJ1-2, with D uncertain. CDR3 length: 16 amino acids. V lost 4 bases and J lost 0, with 15 bases in between. Germline CDR1 is MDHEN and CDR2 is SYDVKM. The CDR3 sequence: CASSSHGTQANYGYTF. CDR3 in DNA: TGTGCCAGCAGTTCCCACGGTACCCAGGCTAACTATGGCTACACCTTC.

This clone was seen a few times. The genes are TRBV16 and TRBJ1-1; 9 nucleotides line up with TRBD1. The CDR3 consists of 14 residues. Per the germline V gene, CDR1 is KGHSY and CDR2 is FQNENV. V was pared by 4 bases and J by 7 bases, with 7 bases of the junction left unmatched. The CDR3 region is CASSRTGTGREAFF. The CDR3 DNA follows: TGTGCCAGCAGCCGAACCGGGACAGGGCGTGAAGCTTTCTTT.

This clone was detected a few times. The chain has TRBV19 and TRBJ2-7; 10 bases match TRBD1. This CDR3 contains 18 residues. Trimming cost V 4 bases and J 6 bases; bases outside gene matches: 18. Germline assignment: CDR1 LNHDA and CDR2 SQIVND (reference sequence). Here the CDR3 reads CASSTVTGGTRATREQYF. The CDR3 DNA follows: TGTGCCAGTAGTACTGTGACAGGGGGCACTAGGGCGACGCGCGAGCAGTACTTC.

The chain links TRBV28 to TRBJ2-7, with 7 bases fitting TRBD1. J gave up 2 bases and V 2 bases, and 3 bases lay outside the gene matches. This CDR3 region has 14 residues. The germline V gene encodes CDR1 MDHEN and CDR2 SYDVKM. The CDR3 DNA is TGTGCCAGCAGTTTAACGCAGGGGGCCTACGAGCAGTACTTC. Translating gives CASSLTQGAYEQYF.

CDR3 region: CASSKPLVTYEQYF. CDR3 nucleotides: TGTGCCAGCAGTAAACCCCTAGTAACCTACGAGCAGTACTTC. The chain recombines TRBV28 with TRBJ2-7, with D hard to call. The CDR3 contains 14 residues. The germline V gene has CDR1 MDHEN and CDR2 SYDVKM. The ends were cut back, 5 bases at V and 2 bases at J, with 13 bases in the middle.

In this sample, this clone turned up once. The chain recombines TRBV19 with TRBJ1-1; tentative D call: TRBD1 (5 bases). Germline V gene sequence: CDR1 LNHDA, CDR2 SQIVND (reference sequence). The CDR3 length is 17 residues. With 5 bases removed from V and 1 base from J, the gap between germline ends came to 20 bases. The CDR3, as DNA: TGTGCCAGTAGTTCCGAAACGCTAGGACATGCGAACACTGAAGCTTTCTTT. Its protein product is CASSSETLGHANTEAFF.

The chain has TRBV7-9 and TRBJ2-6; D possibly corresponds to TRBD1 (5 bases). Germline CDR1 and CDR2: SEHNR and FQNEAQ (reference sequence). V lost 5 bases, J lost 1 base, and 18 bases lay in between. The CDR3 has 18 amino acids. The CDR3 nucleotides read TGTGCCAGCAGCAAACTTACAGGAACCCTATCTGGGGCCAACGTCCTGACTTTC. It translates to CASSKLTGTLSGANVLTF.

The V call is TRBV5-1, the J call TRBJ2-7; 7 positions agree with TRBD1. The CDR3 has 20 amino acids. In germline, CDR1 is SGHRS, CDR2 YFSETQ. The V and J ends lost 1 base and 3 bases, in that order; junction bases with no gene match: 22. Written as DNA, the CDR3 is TGCGCCAGCAGCTTGCCTAGTACGGGACAGACTACTGGCGCTTTCTACGAGCAGTACTTC. As protein: CASSLPSTGQTTGAFYEQYF.

This CDR3 reads CSVGTSGWETQYF. DNA for the CDR3: TGCAGCGTTGGGACTAGCGGATGGGAGACCCAGTACTTC. The chain is built from TRBV29-1 and TRBJ2-5; 10 positions match TRBD2. The germline V gene has CDR1 SQVTM and CDR2 ANQGSEA. Unmatched junction bases numbered 4, after V lost 4 bases and J lost 5 bases. The CDR3 loop spans 13 amino acids. Based on the CDR3 plus reference TRBV29-1 and TRBJ2-5, the full variable domain is SAVISQKPSRDICQRGTSLTIQCQVDSQVTMMFWYRQQPGQSLTLIATANQGSEATYESGFVIDKFPISRPNLTFSTLTVSNMSPEDSSIYLCSVGTSGWETQYFGPGTRLLVL.

The chain has TRBV7-3 and TRBJ2-7; TRBD2 is a possible D gene (7 bases). Trimming took off 1 base at V and 3 bases at J, with 10 bases between the two ends. The V gene's germline CDR1 is SGHTA and CDR2 FQGTGA. The CDR3 loop spans 14 amino acids. CDR3 amino acids: CASSLKGGYYEQYF. CDR3 bases: TGTGCCAGCAGCTTAAAGGGGGGGTACTACGAGCAGTACTTC.

The chain is built from TRBV7-8 and TRBJ2-1; weak D call: TRBD2 (6 bases). V was trimmed by 5 bases and J by 2 bases, leaving 13 bases between them. CDR3 size: 15 residues. Germline CDR1 is SGHVS and CDR2 is FQNEAQ. The CDR3 spells CASSLQGTAYNEQFF. The DNA for the CDR3 is TGTGCCAGCAGCCTACAAGGGACTGCCTACAATGAGCAGTTCTTC.

CDR3 residues: CASSLEEGRTEAFF. Here the CDR3 DNA reads TGTGCCAGCAGTTTAGAAGAGGGAAGGACTGAAGCTTTCTTT. V usage is TRBV28 and J usage is TRBJ1-1; D gene unclear. Germline lookup yields CDR1 MDHEN and CDR2 SYDVKM. The V end was cut by 2 bases, the J end by 5 bases, with 12 bases between. CDR3 length equals 14 residues. The variable domain in full, with the rest retrieved from reference TRBV28 and TRBJ1-1, is DVKVTQSSRYLVKRTGEKVFLECVQDMDHENMFWYRQDPGLGLRLIYFSYDVKMKEKGDIPEGYSVSREKKERFSLILESASTNQTSMYLCASSLEEGRTEAFFGQGTRLTVV.

In regard to this clone: The sample has other DNA sequences that encode this CDR3 too. V and J are TRBV27 and TRBJ2-7, with 7 bases fitting TRBD1. V was clipped by 6 bases and J by 0 bases; unmatched bases: 8. The CDR3 has 15 residues. Germline V gene sequence: CDR1 MNHEY, CDR2 SMNVEV (reference sequence). The CDR3 loop reads CASSQRQGISYEQYF. The CDR3 nucleotides read TGTGCCAGCAGCCAGAGACAGGGTATCTCCTACGAGCAGTACTTC.